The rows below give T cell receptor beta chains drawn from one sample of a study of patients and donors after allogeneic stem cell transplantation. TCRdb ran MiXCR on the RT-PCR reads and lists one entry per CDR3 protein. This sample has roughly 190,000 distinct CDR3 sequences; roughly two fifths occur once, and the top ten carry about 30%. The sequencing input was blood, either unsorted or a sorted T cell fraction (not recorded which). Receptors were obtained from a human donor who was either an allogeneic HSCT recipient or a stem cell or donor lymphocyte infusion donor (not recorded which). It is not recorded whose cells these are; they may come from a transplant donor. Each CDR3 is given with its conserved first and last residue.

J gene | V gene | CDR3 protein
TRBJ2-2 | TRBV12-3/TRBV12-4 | CASSFRGSNTGELFF
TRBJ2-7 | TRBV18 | CASSPEPPYEQYF
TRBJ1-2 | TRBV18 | CASSPGGWQHLTYGYTF
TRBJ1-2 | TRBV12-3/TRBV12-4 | CASSPNRAGGLNYGYTF
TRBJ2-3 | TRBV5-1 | CASSWGTSGSTDTQYF
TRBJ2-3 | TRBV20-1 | CSAFDRDRKFTDTQYF
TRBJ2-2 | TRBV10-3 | CAISLLGQGRSNTGELFF
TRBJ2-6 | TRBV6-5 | CASSLQGSGANVLTF
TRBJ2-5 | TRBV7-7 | CASSYGFQETQYF
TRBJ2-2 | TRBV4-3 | CASSQGGAARTGELFF
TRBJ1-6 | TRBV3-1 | CASSQIWDSPLHF
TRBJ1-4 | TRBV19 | CASSNQKQATNEKLFF
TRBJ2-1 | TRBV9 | CASSVAPSGRAPDEQFF
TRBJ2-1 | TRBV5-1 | CASSPPGLARGYRNEQFF
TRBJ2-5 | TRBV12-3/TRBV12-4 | CASSLDLRETQYF
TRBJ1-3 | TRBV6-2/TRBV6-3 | CASSYAGSPGNTIYF
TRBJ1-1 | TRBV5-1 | CASSLVRMGTEAFF
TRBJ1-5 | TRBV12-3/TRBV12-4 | CASSLAATDQPQHF
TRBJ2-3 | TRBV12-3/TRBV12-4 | CASNLAGITDTQYF
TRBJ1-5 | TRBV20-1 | CSASLAFNQPQHF
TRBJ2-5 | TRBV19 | CASSETPETQYF
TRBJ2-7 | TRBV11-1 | CASSLGRDISYEQYF
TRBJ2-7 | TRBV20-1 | CSASHREQREGSGEQYF
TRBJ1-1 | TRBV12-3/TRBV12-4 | CASSLRDRGEAFF
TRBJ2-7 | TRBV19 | CASREAGVHEQYF
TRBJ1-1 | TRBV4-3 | CASSQARGLNTEAFF
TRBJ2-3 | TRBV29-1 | CSAESRWADTQYF
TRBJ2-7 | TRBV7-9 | CASSGYVGPDDEQYF
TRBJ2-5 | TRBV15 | CATSETEALQETQYF
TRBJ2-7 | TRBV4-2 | CASSQDKGTVEQYF
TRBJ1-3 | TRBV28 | CASRPGLSGNTIYF
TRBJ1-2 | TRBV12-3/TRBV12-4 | CASSSRASLFYGYTF
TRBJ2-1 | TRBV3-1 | CASSSLVEGLYNEQFF
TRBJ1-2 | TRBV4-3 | CASSQDNGRGVGYTF
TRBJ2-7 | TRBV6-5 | CASRAGEVAAPYEQYF
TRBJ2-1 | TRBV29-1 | CSVVLAELSSYNEQFF
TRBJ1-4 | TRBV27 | CASSDSGTGGGGKLFF
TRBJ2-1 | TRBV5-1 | CASSRRLGYNEQFF
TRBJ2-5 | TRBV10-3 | CAISESWTEETQYF
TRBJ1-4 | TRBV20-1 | CSASFGTGSEKLFF